The clone carrying this T cell receptor (beta chain) was counted a few times. As yet, its antigen is unknown. The entry originates in a study of CD8 T cells in ankylosing spondylitis. Points from the study as a whole: A subset of motif variants has previously been described in the synovial fluid and blood of reactive arthritis. Disease-linked clones were CD8+ and relatively rare in peripheral blood. Significant enrichment of disease-linked clones was reportedly seen in matched ankylosing spondylitis synovial fluid. The study identified a TCR beta motif of roughly eight highly homologous variants that appeared characteristic of ankylosing spondylitis blood.

V gave up 6 bases and J gave up 6 bases, with 14 bases separating them. This CDR3 is built from 13 residues. Germline-derived CDR1 and CDR2 are MNHNS and SASEGT. Molecular-barcoded quantitative 5'-RACE produced these TCR beta libraries. MiXCR, run by TCRdb on the 5' RACE reads, gives a single entry per CDR3 protein. The sample consists of 670,000 or so distinct CDR3 sequences, around 19% of them appearing once. The rearrangement links TRBV6-1 to TRBJ2-5; D remains unclear. This sequence was found in a male donor with ankylosing spondylitis. The specimen sequenced was blood, either unsorted or a sorted T cell fraction (not recorded which). CDR3 sequence reads: CASSPNWGQTQYF. In DNA, the CDR3 is TGTGCCAGCAGCCCTAATTGGGGTCAGACCCAGTACTTC.